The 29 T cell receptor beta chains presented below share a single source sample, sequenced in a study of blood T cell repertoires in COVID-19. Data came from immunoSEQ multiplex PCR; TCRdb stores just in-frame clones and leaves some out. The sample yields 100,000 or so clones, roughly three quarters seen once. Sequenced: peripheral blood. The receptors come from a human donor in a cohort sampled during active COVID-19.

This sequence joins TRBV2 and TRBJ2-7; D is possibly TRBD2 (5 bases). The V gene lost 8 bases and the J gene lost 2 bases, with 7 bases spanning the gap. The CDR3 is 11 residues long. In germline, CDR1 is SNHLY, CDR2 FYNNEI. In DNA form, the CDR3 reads TGTGCCAGCGGGAGAACCTACGAGCAGTACTTC. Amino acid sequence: CASGRTYEQYF.

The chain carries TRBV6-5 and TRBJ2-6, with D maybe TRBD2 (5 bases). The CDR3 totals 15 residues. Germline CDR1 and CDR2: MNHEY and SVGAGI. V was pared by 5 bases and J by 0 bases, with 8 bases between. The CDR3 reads CASSNEGSGANVLTF. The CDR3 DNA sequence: TGTGCCAGCAGTAATGAGGGCTCTGGGGCCAACGTCCTGACTTTC.

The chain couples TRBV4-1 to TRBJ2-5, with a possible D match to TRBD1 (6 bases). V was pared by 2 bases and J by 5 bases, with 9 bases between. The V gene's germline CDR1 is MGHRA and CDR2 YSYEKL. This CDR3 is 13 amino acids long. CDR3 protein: CASSQNREETQYF. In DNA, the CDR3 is TGCGCCAGCAGCCAAAACAGGGAGGAGACCCAGTACTTC.

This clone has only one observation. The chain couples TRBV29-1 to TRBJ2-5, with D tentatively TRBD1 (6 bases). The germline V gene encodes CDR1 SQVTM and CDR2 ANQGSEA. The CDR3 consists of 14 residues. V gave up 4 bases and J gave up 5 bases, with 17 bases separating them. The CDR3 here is CSVVEGVTRETQYF. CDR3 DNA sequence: TGCAGCGTTGTTGAGGGGGTCACAAGGGAGACCCAGTACTTC. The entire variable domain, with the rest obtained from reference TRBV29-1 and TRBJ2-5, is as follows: SAVISQKPSRDICQRGTSLTIQCQVDSQVTMMFWYRQQPGQSLTLIATANQGSEATYESGFVIDKFPISRPNLTFSTLTVSNMSPEDSSIYLCSVVEGVTRETQYFGPGTRLLVL.

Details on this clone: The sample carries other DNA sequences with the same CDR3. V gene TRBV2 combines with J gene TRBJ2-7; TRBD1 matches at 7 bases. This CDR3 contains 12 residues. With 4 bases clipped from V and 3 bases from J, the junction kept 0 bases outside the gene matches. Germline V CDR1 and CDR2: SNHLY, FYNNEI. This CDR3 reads CASSGQGYEQYF. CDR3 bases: TGTGCCAGCAGTGGACAGGGCTACGAGCAGTACTTC.

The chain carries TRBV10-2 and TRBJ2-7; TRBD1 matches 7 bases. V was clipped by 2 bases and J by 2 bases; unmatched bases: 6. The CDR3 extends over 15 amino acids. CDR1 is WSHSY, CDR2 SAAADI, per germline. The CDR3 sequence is CASSEGQGDTYEQYF. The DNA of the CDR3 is TGCGCCAGCAGTGAGGGGCAGGGGGACACCTACGAGCAGTACTTC.

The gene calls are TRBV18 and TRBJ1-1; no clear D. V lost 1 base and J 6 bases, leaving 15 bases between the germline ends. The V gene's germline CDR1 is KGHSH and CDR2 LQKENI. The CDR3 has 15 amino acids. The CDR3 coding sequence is TGTGCCAGCTCACCACAGGGCCCGGCGAGGGCTGAAGCTTTCTTT. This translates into CASSPQGPARAEAFF.

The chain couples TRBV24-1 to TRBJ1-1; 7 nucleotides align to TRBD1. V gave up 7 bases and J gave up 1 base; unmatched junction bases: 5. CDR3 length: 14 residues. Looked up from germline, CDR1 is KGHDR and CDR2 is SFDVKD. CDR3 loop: CATRGGQSNTEAFF. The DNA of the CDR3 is TGTGCCACCAGGGGGGGACAGTCGAACACTGAAGCTTTCTTT.

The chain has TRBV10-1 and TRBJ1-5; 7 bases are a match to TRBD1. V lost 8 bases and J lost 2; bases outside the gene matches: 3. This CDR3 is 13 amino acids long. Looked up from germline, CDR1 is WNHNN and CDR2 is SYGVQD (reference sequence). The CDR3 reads CASSDRGNQPQHF. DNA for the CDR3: TGCGCCAGCTCAGACAGGGGCAATCAGCCCCAGCATTTT.

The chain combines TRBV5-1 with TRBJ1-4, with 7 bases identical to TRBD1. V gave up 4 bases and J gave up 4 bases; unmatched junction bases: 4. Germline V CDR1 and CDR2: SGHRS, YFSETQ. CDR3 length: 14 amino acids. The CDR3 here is CASSTTGSNEKLFF. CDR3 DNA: TGCGCCAGCAGCACGACAGGGAGTAATGAAAAACTGTTTTTT.

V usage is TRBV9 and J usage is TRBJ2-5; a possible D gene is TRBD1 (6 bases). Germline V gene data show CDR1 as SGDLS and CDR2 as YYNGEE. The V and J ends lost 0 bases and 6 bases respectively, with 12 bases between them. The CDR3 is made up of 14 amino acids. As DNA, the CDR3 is TGTGCCAGCAGCGTAGGTAGTCAGGGGAAGACCCAGTACTTC. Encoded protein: CASSVGSQGKTQYF.

The CDR3 nucleotides read TGCGCCAGCAGCGTAGATCAAGAGACCCAGTACTTC. Protein sequence: CASSVDQETQYF. The chain is built from TRBV5-1 and TRBJ2-5; D is uncertain. The V gene lost 4 bases and the J gene lost 2 bases, with 6 bases spanning the gap. Germline lookup yields CDR1 SGHRS and CDR2 YFSETQ. This CDR3 contains 12 residues.

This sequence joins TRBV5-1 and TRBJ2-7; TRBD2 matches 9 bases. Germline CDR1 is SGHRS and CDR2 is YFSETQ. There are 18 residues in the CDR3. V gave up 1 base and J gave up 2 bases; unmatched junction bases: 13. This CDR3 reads CASSLSVLVAGDPYEQYF. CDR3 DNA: TGCGCCAGCAGCTTGTCGGTGCTGGTAGCGGGAGACCCCTACGAGCAGTACTTC.

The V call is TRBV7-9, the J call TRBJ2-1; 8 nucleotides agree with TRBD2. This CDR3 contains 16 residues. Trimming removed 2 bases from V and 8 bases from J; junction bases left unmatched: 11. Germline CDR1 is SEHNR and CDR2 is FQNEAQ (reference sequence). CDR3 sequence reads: CASSLYPLGGGHEQFF. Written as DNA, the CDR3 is TGTGCCAGCAGCTTATATCCCCTAGGCGGGGGGCATGAGCAGTTCTTC.

The CDR3 DNA reads TGTGCCAGCAGTTCCCCCCGGACGGGGATCTACGAGCAGTACTTC. Protein sequence: CASSSPRTGIYEQYF. V and J are TRBV6-5 and TRBJ2-7; D perhaps matches TRBD2 (5 bases). Trimming left V 4 bases short and J 3 bases short, with 16 bases between. Germline V CDR1 and CDR2: MNHEY, SVGAGI. The CDR3 runs 15 residues.

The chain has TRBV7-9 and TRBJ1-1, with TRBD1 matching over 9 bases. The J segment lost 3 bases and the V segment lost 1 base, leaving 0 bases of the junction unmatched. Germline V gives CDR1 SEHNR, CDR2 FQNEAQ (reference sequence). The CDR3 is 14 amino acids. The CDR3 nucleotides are TGTGCCAGCAGCTTAGGACAGGGGGACACTGAAGCTTTCTTT. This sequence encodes CASSLGQGDTEAFF.

DNA of the CDR3: TGTGCCAGCAGCTACGATACCGGGGGTGAAAAACTGTTTTTT. Protein product: CASSYDTGGEKLFF. The J gene is TRBJ1-4, the V gene TRBV7-2; tentative D call: TRBD1 (5 bases). V lost 4 bases and J lost 7, with 13 bases in between. The CDR3 sequence is 14 residues long. Germline V gene sequence: CDR1 SGHTA, CDR2 FQGNSA.

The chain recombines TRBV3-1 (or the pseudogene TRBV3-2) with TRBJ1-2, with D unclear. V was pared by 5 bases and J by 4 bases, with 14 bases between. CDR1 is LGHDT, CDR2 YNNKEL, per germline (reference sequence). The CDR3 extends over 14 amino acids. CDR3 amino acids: CASSTVNGPYGYTF. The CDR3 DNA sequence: TGTGCCAGCAGCACCGTGAATGGCCCCTATGGCTACACCTTC.

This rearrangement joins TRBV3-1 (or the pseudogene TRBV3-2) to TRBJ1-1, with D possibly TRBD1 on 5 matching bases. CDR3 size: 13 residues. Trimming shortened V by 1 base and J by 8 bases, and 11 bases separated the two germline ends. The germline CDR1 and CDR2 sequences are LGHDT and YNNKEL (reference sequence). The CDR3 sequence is CASSQVWAGEAFF. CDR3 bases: TGTGCCAGCAGCCAAGTCTGGGCAGGGGAAGCTTTCTTT.

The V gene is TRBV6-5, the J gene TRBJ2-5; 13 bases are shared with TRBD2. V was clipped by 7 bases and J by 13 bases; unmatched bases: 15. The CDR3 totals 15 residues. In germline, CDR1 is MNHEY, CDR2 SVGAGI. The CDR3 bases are TGTGCCAGCAATGGACAGTTGGCGGGACTAGCGGGGCGGTACTTC. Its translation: CASNGQLAGLAGRYF.

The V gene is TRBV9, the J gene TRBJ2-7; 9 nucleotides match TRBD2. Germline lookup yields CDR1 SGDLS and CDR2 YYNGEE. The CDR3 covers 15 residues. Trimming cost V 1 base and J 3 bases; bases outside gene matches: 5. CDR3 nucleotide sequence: TGTGCCAGCAGCGTATCTAGCGGGATTTTCTACGAGCAGTACTTC. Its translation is CASSVSSGIFYEQYF.

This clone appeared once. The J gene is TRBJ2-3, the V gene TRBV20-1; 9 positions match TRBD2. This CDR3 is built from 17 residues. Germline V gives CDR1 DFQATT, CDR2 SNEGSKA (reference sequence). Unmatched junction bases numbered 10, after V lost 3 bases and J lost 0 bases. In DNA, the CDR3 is TGCAGTGCTAGTTACCTAGCGGGATCGGTTAGCACAGATACGCAGTATTTT. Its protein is CSASYLAGSVSTDTQYF.

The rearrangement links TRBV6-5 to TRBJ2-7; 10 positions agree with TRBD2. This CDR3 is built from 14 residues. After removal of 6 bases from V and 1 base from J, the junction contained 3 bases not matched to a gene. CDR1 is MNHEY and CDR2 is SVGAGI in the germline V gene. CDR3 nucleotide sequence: TGTGCCAGCAGATTAGCGGGAGGATCCTACGAGCAGTACTTC. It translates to CASRLAGGSYEQYF.

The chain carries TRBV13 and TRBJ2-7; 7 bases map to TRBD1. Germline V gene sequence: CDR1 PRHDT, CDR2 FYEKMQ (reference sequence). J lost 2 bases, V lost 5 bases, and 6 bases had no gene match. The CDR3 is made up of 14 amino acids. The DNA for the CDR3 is TGTGCCAGCAGCGCCGACAGGGATCCCTACGAGCAGTACTTC. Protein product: CASSADRDPYEQYF. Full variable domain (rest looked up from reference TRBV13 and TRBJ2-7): AAGVIQSPRHLIKEKRETATLKCYPIPRHDTVYWYQQGPGQDPQFLISFYEKMQSDKGSIPDRFSAQQFSDYHSELNMSSLELGDSALYFCASSADRDPYEQYFGPGTRLTVT.

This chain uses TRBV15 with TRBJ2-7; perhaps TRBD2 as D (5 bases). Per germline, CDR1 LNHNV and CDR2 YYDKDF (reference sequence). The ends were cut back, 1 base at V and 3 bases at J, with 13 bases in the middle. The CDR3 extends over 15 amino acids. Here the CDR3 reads CATSRGAGGIYEQYF. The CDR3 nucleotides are TGTGCCACCAGCAGAGGGGCGGGTGGGATCTACGAGCAGTACTTC.

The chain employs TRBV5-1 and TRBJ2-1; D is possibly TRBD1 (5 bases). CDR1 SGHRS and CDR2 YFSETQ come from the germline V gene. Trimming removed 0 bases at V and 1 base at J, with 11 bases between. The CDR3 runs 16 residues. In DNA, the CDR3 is TGCGCCAGCAGCTTGGCCGGTCAGGGTTCCTACAATGAGCAGTTCTTC. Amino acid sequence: CASSLAGQGSYNEQFF.

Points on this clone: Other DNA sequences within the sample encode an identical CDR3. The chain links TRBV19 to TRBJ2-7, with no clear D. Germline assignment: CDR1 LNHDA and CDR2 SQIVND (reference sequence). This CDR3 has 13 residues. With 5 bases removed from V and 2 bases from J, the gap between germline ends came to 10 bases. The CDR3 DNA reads TGTGCCAGTAGTCCAACTCAAACCTACGAGCAGTACTTC. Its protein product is CASSPTQTYEQYF.

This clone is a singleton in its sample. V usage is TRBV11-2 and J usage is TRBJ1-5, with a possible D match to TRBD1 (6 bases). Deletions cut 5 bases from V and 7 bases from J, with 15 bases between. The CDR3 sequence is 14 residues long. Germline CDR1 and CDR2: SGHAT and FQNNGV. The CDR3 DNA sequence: TGTGCCAGCAGCGCTACGGGGGGCCTCCAGCCCCAGCATTTT. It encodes CASSATGGLQPQHF. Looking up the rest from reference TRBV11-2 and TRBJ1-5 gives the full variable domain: EAGVAQSPRYKIIEKRQSVAFWCNPISGHATLYWYQQILGQGPKLLIQFQNNGVVDDSQLPKDRFSAERLKGVDSTLKIQPAKLEDSAVYLCASSATGGLQPQHFGDGTRLSIL.

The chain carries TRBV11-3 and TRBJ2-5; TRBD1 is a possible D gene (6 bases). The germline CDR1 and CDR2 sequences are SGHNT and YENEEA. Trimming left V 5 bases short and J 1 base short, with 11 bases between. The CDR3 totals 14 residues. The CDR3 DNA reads TGTGCCAGCAGCAATCGGGACATCCAAGAGACCCAGTACTTC. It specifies CASSNRDIQETQYF.